This T cell receptor beta chain was sequenced in a study of T-cell reconstitution after alpha-beta-depleted transplantation in children. Whole-study findings and limits: Recipient T cells and thymic progenitors that survived gave rise to the high TCRbeta diversity observed at day 60 in some patients. Expanded graft clones, several hundred of them, were reportedly the source of alpha-beta T cells about two months after transplant. It was newly produced T cells that mostly accounted for T-cell counts and diversity one year after transplant.

In this sample, this clonotype turned up a few times. Its antigen is undetermined. As it was prepared, the TCRbeta library received unique molecular identifiers. Each CDR3 protein gets one entry after TCRdb re-called the PCR reads with MiXCR. Among about 7,900 distinct CDR3 sequences, approximately 31% were seen once, and the ten largest hold roughly 2%. Trimming removed 4 bases from V and 4 bases from J, with 9 bases in between. Germline CDR1 is SGHRS and CDR2 is YFSETQ. The CDR3 length is 13 residues. The origin of this receptor is a boy younger than two who had a stem cell transplant for SCID, so the T cells may come from the graft donor. V is TRBV5-1 and J is TRBJ2-1; D ambiguous. The input for sequencing was peripheral blood, taken 60 days after TCRalphabeta/CD19-depleted stem cell transplant. The DNA for the CDR3 is TGCGCCAGCAGCCCTCCTAGTTACAATGAGCAGTTCTTC. This codes for CASSPPSYNEQFF.